This is a list of T cell receptor beta chains from one sample in a study of identical twins. TCRdb reanalysed the 5' RACE reads using MiXCR and keeps one entry per CDR3 protein. The profile covers 350,000 to 600,000 distinct CDR3 sequences, with over 12% appearing a single time and 0.5% to 0.65% taken by the ten largest. These data were also reused for a study on yellow fever vaccine responses in identical twins.

The sample comprised CD4+ T cells sorted from blood. These TCRs come from a woman aged 18-30 years in good health. Both conserved end residues are part of each CDR3. The order of the fields is V gene, clone size, D gene, J gene, CDR3 DNA, CDR3 protein. The D gene is left open where the match is weak. Size tells how often a clone was seen (once, few, many) or the class of an expanded clone, and some rows leave it out.

v_call: TRBV29-1
clone_size: few
d_call: TRBD1
j_call: TRBJ2-1
cdr3_nt: TGCAGCGTTGACTCATACAGGGGGACGGGGAATGAGCAGTTCTTC
cdr3_aa: CSVDSYRGTGNEQFF

v_call: TRBV3-1
clone_size: few
d_call: -
j_call: TRBJ2-1
cdr3_nt: TGTGCCAGCAGCCTGGACCGAAGGGGGCAGTTCTTC
cdr3_aa: CASSLDRRGQFF

v_call: TRBV12-3/TRBV12-4
clone_size: -
d_call: -
j_call: TRBJ1-5
cdr3_nt: TGTGCCAGCAGTTTCCAACAGGGTAGCCAGCCCCAGCATTTT
cdr3_aa: CASSFQQGSQPQHF

v_call: TRBV20-1
clone_size: once
d_call: -
j_call: TRBJ2-7
cdr3_nt: TGCAGTGCTAGAGAGGACAGAAGCTCCTACGAGCAGTACTTC
cdr3_aa: CSAREDRSSYEQYF

v_call: TRBV5-1
clone_size: few
d_call: TRBD1
j_call: TRBJ2-3
cdr3_nt: TGCGCCAGCAGCTACCAGGGGGCGCTGACAGATACGCAGTATTTT
cdr3_aa: CASSYQGALTDTQYF

v_call: TRBV4-2
clone_size: -
d_call: -
j_call: TRBJ1-2
cdr3_nt: TGTGCCAGCAGCCAAGAGGACAGTCGAGATAACTATGGCTACACCTTC
cdr3_aa: CASSQEDSRDNYGYTF

v_call: TRBV6-5
clone_size: few
d_call: TRBD2
j_call: TRBJ2-1
cdr3_nt: TGTGCCAGCAGTTCCACCCCTAGCGGGAGGTACAATGAGCAGTTCTTC
cdr3_aa: CASSSTPSGRYNEQFF

v_call: TRBV12-3/TRBV12-4
clone_size: few
d_call: -
j_call: TRBJ1-3
cdr3_nt: TGTGCCAGCAGGACGACTAGCTCTGGAAACACCATATATTTT
cdr3_aa: CASRTTSSGNTIYF

v_call: TRBV24-1
clone_size: -
d_call: TRBD2
j_call: TRBJ2-1
cdr3_nt: TGTGCCACCAGTGATTTAGGGACTAGCGGGGGAAACTACAATGAGCAGTTCTTC
cdr3_aa: CATSDLGTSGGNYNEQFF

v_call: TRBV10-3
clone_size: -
d_call: -
j_call: TRBJ1-6
cdr3_nt: TGTGCCATAGGGAGAGGGGATAATTCACCCCTCCACTTT
cdr3_aa: CAIGRGDNSPLHF

v_call: TRBV7-8
clone_size: -
d_call: -
j_call: TRBJ1-1
cdr3_nt: TGTGCCAGCAGCTTAACAGGGAACATGAACACTGAAGCTTTCTTT
cdr3_aa: CASSLTGNMNTEAFF

v_call: TRBV20-1
clone_size: -
d_call: -
j_call: TRBJ2-2
cdr3_nt: TGCAGTTACCCCCGGCCGAACACCGGGGAGCTGTTTTTT
cdr3_aa: CSYPRPNTGELFF

v_call: TRBV29-1
clone_size: -
d_call: TRBD1
j_call: TRBJ2-2
cdr3_nt: TGCAGCGCCGGCCAGGGGGCATCCGGGGAGCTGTTTTTT
cdr3_aa: CSAGQGASGELFF

v_call: TRBV18
clone_size: few
d_call: -
j_call: TRBJ1-2
cdr3_nt: TGTGCCAGCTCACCGGAGAGGGATCGGAGTGGCTACACCTTC
cdr3_aa: CASSPERDRSGYTF

v_call: TRBV15
clone_size: -
d_call: TRBD1
j_call: TRBJ2-2
cdr3_nt: TGTGCCACCAGCAAAGGACAGGGGGCTGGCGGGGAGCTGTTTTTT
cdr3_aa: CATSKGQGAGGELFF

v_call: TRBV6-2/TRBV6-3
clone_size: few
d_call: TRBD1
j_call: TRBJ1-5
cdr3_nt: TGTGCCAGCAGCTCCCAGGGGGGCAGCAATCAGCCCCAGCATTTT
cdr3_aa: CASSSQGGSNQPQHF

v_call: TRBV2
clone_size: -
d_call: -
j_call: TRBJ2-1
cdr3_nt: TGTGCCAGCAGTGAGGACCGCTACAATGAGCAGTTCTTC
cdr3_aa: CASSEDRYNEQFF

v_call: TRBV5-8
clone_size: few
d_call: -
j_call: TRBJ2-1
cdr3_nt: TGTGCCAGCAGCTTGGTGGGGGCCAGCGGATTCAACAATGAGCAGTTCTTC
cdr3_aa: CASSLVGASGFNNEQFF

v_call: TRBV25-1
clone_size: -
d_call: TRBD1
j_call: TRBJ2-7
cdr3_nt: TGTGCCAGCAGTGCAAGCACCGGGACAGGGGACGAGCAGTACTTC
cdr3_aa: CASSASTGTGDEQYF

v_call: TRBV7-9
clone_size: many
d_call: TRBD1
j_call: TRBJ1-1
cdr3_nt: TGTGCCAGCAAACAGGGGGCTTCAATGAACACTGAAGCTTTCTTT
cdr3_aa: CASKQGASMNTEAFF

v_call: TRBV12-3/TRBV12-4
clone_size: -
d_call: TRBD1
j_call: TRBJ2-2
cdr3_nt: TGTGCCAGCAGTTATACAGGGGGTGTCGGGGAGCTGTTTTTT
cdr3_aa: CASSYTGGVGELFF

v_call: TRBV3-1
clone_size: -
d_call: -
j_call: TRBJ2-7
cdr3_nt: TGTGCCAGCAGCCAAGGGGCAGGCGGCGAGCAGTACTTC
cdr3_aa: CASSQGAGGEQYF

v_call: TRBV7-3
clone_size: -
d_call: -
j_call: TRBJ2-1
cdr3_nt: TGTGCCAGCAGCTTAAATCTTGGCGCCTCCTACAATGAGCAGTTCTTC
cdr3_aa: CASSLNLGASYNEQFF

v_call: TRBV5-1
clone_size: few
d_call: -
j_call: TRBJ2-3
cdr3_nt: TGCGCCAGCAGCCCAAGATCAGGGCGCACAGATACGCAGTATTTT
cdr3_aa: CASSPRSGRTDTQYF

v_call: TRBV4-3
clone_size: few
d_call: -
j_call: TRBJ2-7
cdr3_nt: TGCGCCAGCAGCCAAGAGAGGGGCGTCGAGCAGTACTTC
cdr3_aa: CASSQERGVEQYF

v_call: TRBV5-1
clone_size: few
d_call: -
j_call: TRBJ2-2
cdr3_nt: TGCGCCAGCAGCTTGGGTACAGGGATTTACACCGGGGAGCTGTTTTTT
cdr3_aa: CASSLGTGIYTGELFF

v_call: TRBV10-3
clone_size: -
d_call: -
j_call: TRBJ2-7
cdr3_nt: TGTGCCGCCGGGGGATCGCTCGAGCAGTACTTC
cdr3_aa: CAAGGSLEQYF

v_call: TRBV11-2
clone_size: -
d_call: TRBD1
j_call: TRBJ1-2
cdr3_nt: TGTGCCAGCAGCTCCACCGGGACAGGCTCGTCTGGCTACACCTTC
cdr3_aa: CASSSTGTGSSGYTF

v_call: TRBV7-9
clone_size: -
d_call: TRBD2
j_call: TRBJ2-2
cdr3_nt: TGTGCCAGCAGCAGGAGCGGGAGGGCCGTCACCGGGGAGCTGTTTTTT
cdr3_aa: CASSRSGRAVTGELFF

v_call: TRBV6-5
clone_size: -
d_call: -
j_call: TRBJ1-5
cdr3_nt: TGTGCCAGCAAATTACACGAGAATCAGCCCCAGCATTTT
cdr3_aa: CASKLHENQPQHF

v_call: TRBV12-3/TRBV12-4
clone_size: -
d_call: -
j_call: TRBJ2-2
cdr3_nt: TGTGCCAGCAGCCTTACTAGCCCCACCGGGGAGCTGTTTTTT
cdr3_aa: CASSLTSPTGELFF

v_call: TRBV25-1
clone_size: many
d_call: TRBD2
j_call: TRBJ2-1
cdr3_nt: TGTGCCAGCACTGAAGGTATCGGGACTAGCGGGTACAATGAGCAGTTCTTC
cdr3_aa: CASTEGIGTSGYNEQFF

v_call: TRBV29-1
clone_size: few
d_call: TRBD1
j_call: TRBJ2-7
cdr3_nt: TGCAGCGCAAGTAAGGGGACAGGGGAGGTTGAGCAGTACTTC
cdr3_aa: CSASKGTGEVEQYF

v_call: TRBV7-6
clone_size: -
d_call: -
j_call: TRBJ2-3
cdr3_nt: TGTGCCAGCAGCCCCCGAATGGGTGCGGATACGCAGTATTTT
cdr3_aa: CASSPRMGADTQYF

v_call: TRBV7-2
clone_size: few
d_call: -
j_call: TRBJ2-1
cdr3_nt: TGTGCCACCCTCCCCCAGGCCGGGAGCTCCTACAATGAGCAGTTCTTC
cdr3_aa: CATLPQAGSSYNEQFF

v_call: TRBV11-1
clone_size: few
d_call: -
j_call: TRBJ2-5
cdr3_nt: TGTGCCAGCAGCCACCGGACAGTGTACTTTGAGACCCAGTACTTC
cdr3_aa: CASSHRTVYFETQYF

v_call: TRBV20-1
clone_size: few
d_call: TRBD2
j_call: TRBJ2-7
cdr3_nt: TGCAGTGCTGAAGGGACTAGCGGGAGGGGGAGCTCCTACGAGCAGTACTTC
cdr3_aa: CSAEGTSGRGSSYEQYF

v_call: TRBV3-1
clone_size: few
d_call: -
j_call: TRBJ2-4
cdr3_nt: TGTGCCAGCAGCCAAGATTGGAGGGGGCTTGTAGCCAAAAACATTCAGTACTTC
cdr3_aa: CASSQDWRGLVAKNIQYF

v_call: TRBV27
clone_size: -
d_call: -
j_call: TRBJ2-1
cdr3_nt: TGTGCCAGCAGTTTCCAATTTTCGGTAACGCAGTTCTTC
cdr3_aa: CASSFQFSVTQFF

v_call: TRBV9
clone_size: few
d_call: TRBD2
j_call: TRBJ2-1
cdr3_nt: TGTGCCAGCAGCGTAGGGTCTAGCGGGAGGGCCGAGAATGAGCAGTTCTTC
cdr3_aa: CASSVGSSGRAENEQFF

v_call: TRBV28
clone_size: -
d_call: -
j_call: TRBJ2-3
cdr3_nt: TGTGCCAGCAGTTTATCAGCGGTCACAGATACGCAGTATTTT
cdr3_aa: CASSLSAVTDTQYF

v_call: TRBV7-2
clone_size: few
d_call: TRBD2
j_call: TRBJ2-3
cdr3_nt: TGTGCCAGCAGCCGAGACAGCGGGGGGAGCACAGATACGCAGTATTTT
cdr3_aa: CASSRDSGGSTDTQYF

v_call: TRBV12-5
clone_size: few
d_call: -
j_call: TRBJ2-2
cdr3_nt: TGTGCTAGTGGTTTTGGGGCTGGGGAGCTGTTTTTT
cdr3_aa: CASGFGAGELFF

v_call: TRBV20-1
clone_size: few
d_call: -
j_call: TRBJ2-6
cdr3_nt: TGCAGTGCTAGAGATTACGGCTCTGGGGCCAACGTCCTGACTTTC
cdr3_aa: CSARDYGSGANVLTF

v_call: TRBV9
clone_size: few
d_call: -
j_call: TRBJ2-1
cdr3_nt: TGTGCCAGCAGCCCCCCGGCGCGGGGTACCTACAATGAGCAGTTCTTC
cdr3_aa: CASSPPARGTYNEQFF

v_call: TRBV24-1
clone_size: -
d_call: -
j_call: TRBJ2-7
cdr3_nt: TGTGCCACCAGTGACCCCCGGGACGGAACCTACGAGCAGTACTTC
cdr3_aa: CATSDPRDGTYEQYF

v_call: TRBV7-9
clone_size: few
d_call: -
j_call: TRBJ2-5
cdr3_nt: TGTGCCAGCAGCTTGTTACTAGATTCCGAGACCCAGTACTTC
cdr3_aa: CASSLLLDSETQYF

v_call: TRBV9
clone_size: -
d_call: TRBD1
j_call: TRBJ2-1
cdr3_nt: TGTGCCAGCAGCGCAAGACACCCCTGGGACAGTATGCCGCAAAGCTCCTACAATGAGCAGTTCTTC
cdr3_aa: CASSARHPWDSMPQSSYNEQFF

v_call: TRBV28
clone_size: -
d_call: -
j_call: TRBJ2-5
cdr3_nt: TGTGCCAGCAGTTTCCCCCCAGCGGAGACCCAGTACTTC
cdr3_aa: CASSFPPAETQYF

v_call: TRBV19
clone_size: -
d_call: TRBD1
j_call: TRBJ2-7
cdr3_nt: TGTGCCAGTATAAATGGACAGGCGCCCTACGAGCAGTACTTC
cdr3_aa: CASINGQAPYEQYF

v_call: TRBV20-1
clone_size: few
d_call: -
j_call: TRBJ1-1
cdr3_nt: TGCAGTGCTATTAGGCAGATCCATATACGGAACACTGAAGCTTTCTTT
cdr3_aa: CSAIRQIHIRNTEAFF

v_call: TRBV5-1
clone_size: -
d_call: TRBD2
j_call: TRBJ2-3
cdr3_nt: TGCGCCAGCAGCTTGGGTAGCGGGTACACAGATACGCAGTATTTT
cdr3_aa: CASSLGSGYTDTQYF

v_call: TRBV14
clone_size: -
d_call: TRBD1
j_call: TRBJ2-7
cdr3_nt: TGTGCCAGCAGCCAATTGTCTGGGACAGCACCCTACGAGCAGTACTTC
cdr3_aa: CASSQLSGTAPYEQYF

v_call: TRBV5-1
clone_size: many
d_call: -
j_call: TRBJ2-3
cdr3_nt: TGCGCCAGCAGCCCTGTTCGATCAACCACAGATACGCAGTATTTT
cdr3_aa: CASSPVRSTTDTQYF

v_call: TRBV11-1
clone_size: few
d_call: -
j_call: TRBJ2-7
cdr3_nt: TGTGCCAGCAGCTTAGTCTCGGACGAGCAGTACTTC
cdr3_aa: CASSLVSDEQYF

v_call: TRBV10-3
clone_size: few
d_call: -
j_call: TRBJ2-7
cdr3_nt: TGTGCCATCACGGCCGGGGTCGAGCAGTACTTC
cdr3_aa: CAITAGVEQYF

v_call: TRBV28
clone_size: few
d_call: -
j_call: TRBJ2-3
cdr3_nt: TGTGCCAGCATTCTCCGAGGGGACCGATACACAGATACGCAGTATTTT
cdr3_aa: CASILRGDRYTDTQYF

v_call: TRBV5-5
clone_size: few
d_call: -
j_call: TRBJ1-6
cdr3_nt: TGTGCCAGCAGCTTGGAGGGGAACTATAATTCACCCCTCCACTTT
cdr3_aa: CASSLEGNYNSPLHF

v_call: TRBV29-1
clone_size: many
d_call: -
j_call: TRBJ1-5
cdr3_nt: TGCAGCGTTGAGGGGGACGGCAATCAGCCCCAGCATTTT
cdr3_aa: CSVEGDGNQPQHF